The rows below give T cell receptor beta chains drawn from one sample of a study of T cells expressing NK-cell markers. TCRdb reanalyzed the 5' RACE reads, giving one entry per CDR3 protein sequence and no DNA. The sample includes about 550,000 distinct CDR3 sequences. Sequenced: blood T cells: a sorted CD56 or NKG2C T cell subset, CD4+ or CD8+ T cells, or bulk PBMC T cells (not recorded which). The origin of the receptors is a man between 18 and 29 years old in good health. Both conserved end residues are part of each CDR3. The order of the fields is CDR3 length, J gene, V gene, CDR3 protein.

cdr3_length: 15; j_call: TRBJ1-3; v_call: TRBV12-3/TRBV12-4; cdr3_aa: CASSFSGTRGNTIYF
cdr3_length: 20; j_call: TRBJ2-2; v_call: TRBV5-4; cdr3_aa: CASSLDTSGRALLNTGELFF
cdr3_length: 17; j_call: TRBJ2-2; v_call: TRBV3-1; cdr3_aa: CASSQDYPTAGAGELFF
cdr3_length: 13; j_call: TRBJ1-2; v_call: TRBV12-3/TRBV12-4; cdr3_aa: CASTVSTYYGYTF
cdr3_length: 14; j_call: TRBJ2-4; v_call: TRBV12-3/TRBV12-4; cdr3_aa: CASSLVPFANIQYF
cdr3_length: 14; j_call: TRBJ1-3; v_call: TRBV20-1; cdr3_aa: CSARSAGTGNTIYF
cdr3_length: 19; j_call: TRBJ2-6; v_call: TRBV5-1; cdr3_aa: CASSLARSQTHSGANVLTF
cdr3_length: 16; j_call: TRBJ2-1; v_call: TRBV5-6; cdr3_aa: CASRRVQGSSYNEQFF
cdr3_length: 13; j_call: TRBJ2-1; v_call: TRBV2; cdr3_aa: CASLVGQHNEQFF
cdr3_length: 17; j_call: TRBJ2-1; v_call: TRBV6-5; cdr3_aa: CASSSGTSGRQTNEQFF
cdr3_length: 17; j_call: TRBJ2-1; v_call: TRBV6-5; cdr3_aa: CASSYSLAGVRYNEQFF
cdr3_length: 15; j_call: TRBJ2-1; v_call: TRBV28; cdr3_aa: CASKSPTTSYNEQFF
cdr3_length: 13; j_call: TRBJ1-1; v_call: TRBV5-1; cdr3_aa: CASSKGLGTEAFF
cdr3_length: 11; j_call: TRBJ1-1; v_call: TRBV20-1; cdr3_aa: CSASDGYEAFF
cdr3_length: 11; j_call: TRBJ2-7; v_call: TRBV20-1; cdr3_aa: CSARRGGEQYF
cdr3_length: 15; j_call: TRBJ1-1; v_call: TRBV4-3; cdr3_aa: CASSQVVQVNTEAFF
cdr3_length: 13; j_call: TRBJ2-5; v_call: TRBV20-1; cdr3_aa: CSARGGTQETQYF
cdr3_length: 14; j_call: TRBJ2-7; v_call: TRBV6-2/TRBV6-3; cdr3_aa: CATDQREGLNEQYF
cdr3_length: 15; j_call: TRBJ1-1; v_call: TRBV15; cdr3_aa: CATSVQGNMNTEAFF
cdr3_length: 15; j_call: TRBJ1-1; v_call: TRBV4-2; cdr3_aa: CASSHSRQMNTEAFF
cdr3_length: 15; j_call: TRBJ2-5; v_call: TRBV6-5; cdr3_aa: CASSPTSGRRETQYF
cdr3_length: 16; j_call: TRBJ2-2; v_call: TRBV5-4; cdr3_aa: CASSAKGLANTGELFF
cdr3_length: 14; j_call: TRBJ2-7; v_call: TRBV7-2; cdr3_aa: CASSSLGGTLEQYF
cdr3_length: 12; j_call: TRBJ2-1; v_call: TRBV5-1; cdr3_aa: CASSPWVGEQFF
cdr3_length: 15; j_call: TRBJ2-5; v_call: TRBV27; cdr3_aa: CASSMGQTVQETQYF
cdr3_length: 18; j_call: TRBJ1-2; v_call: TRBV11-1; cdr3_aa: CASSHLPGQGVYNYGYTF
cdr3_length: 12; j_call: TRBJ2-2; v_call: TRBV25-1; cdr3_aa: CASSEGGGELFF
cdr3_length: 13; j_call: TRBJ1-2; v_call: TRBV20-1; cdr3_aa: CSARAGTGVRYTF
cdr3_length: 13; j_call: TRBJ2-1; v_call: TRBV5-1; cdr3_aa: CASSLGPASEQFF
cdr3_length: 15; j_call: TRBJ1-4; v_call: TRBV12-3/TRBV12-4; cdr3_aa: CASSLSAGVVEKLFF
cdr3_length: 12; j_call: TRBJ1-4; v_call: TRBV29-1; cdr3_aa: CSGLGANEKLFF
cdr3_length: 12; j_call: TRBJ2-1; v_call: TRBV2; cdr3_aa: CASKFFKDEQFF
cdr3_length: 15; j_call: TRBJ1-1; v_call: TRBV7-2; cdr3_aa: CASSPSPTANTEAFF
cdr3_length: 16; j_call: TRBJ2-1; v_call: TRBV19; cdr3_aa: CASSLRVGSAYNEQFF
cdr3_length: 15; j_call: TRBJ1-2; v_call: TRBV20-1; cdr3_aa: CSARVAGSWDYGYTF
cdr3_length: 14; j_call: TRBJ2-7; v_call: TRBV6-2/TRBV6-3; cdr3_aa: CASSFREGGDEQYF
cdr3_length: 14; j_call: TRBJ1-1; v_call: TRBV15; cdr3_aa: CATNKRGVNTEAFF
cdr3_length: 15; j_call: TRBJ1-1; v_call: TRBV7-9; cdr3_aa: CASRKPAGGNTEAFF
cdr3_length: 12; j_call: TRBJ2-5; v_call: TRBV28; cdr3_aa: CASKGDRETQYF
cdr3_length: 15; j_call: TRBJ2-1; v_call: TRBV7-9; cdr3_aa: CASSLEGLRSDEQFF
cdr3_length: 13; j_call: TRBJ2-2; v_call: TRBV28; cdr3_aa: CALTAELPGELFF
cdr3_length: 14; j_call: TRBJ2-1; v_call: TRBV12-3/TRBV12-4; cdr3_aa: CASRQGLEVGEQFF
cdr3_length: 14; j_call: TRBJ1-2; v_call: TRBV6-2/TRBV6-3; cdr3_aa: CASSLPRQEKGYTF
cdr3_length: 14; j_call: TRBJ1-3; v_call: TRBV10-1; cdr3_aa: CASSDQGSGNTIYF
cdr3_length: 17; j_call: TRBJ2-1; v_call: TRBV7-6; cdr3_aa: CASSPRLAQSSYNEQFF
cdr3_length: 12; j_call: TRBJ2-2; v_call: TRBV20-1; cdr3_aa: CSARDITGELFF
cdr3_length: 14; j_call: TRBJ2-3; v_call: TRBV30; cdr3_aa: CAWNNIGGTDTQYF
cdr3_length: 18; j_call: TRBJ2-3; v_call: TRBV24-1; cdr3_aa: CAMQTETQGPSSTDTQYF
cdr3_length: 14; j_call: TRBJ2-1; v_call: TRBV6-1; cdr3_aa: CASSDGTSWTPPFF
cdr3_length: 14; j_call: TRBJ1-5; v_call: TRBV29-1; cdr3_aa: CSVISQGRNQPQHF
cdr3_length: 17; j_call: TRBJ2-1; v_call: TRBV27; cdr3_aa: CASSLSVRAGSYNEQFF
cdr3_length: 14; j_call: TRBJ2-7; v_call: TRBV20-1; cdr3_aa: CSAGGSGGPYEQYF